These 4 T cell receptor beta chains came from one sample sequenced in a study of sequential checkpoint blockade in melanoma. The protocol was immunoSEQ multiplex PCR, while the TCRdb copy is restricted to in-frame clones and leaves out a portion. The data show about 3,500 clones, roughly a fifth seen once. The treatment is: randomized to nivolumab then ipilimumab (arm A) or the reverse (arm B). Sample: tumor tissue (inferred from file names), taken from a patient given nivolumab and ipilimumab in sequence. The receptors here all came from a human patient with melanoma. Some clones in this sample may be carry-over from other donors' samples.

In this sample, this clone turned up once. J is TRBJ1-6 and V is TRBV5-1; D is possibly TRBD1 (6 bases). This CDR3 is built from 15 residues. The V gene's germline CDR1 is SGHRS and CDR2 YFSETQ. V was pared by 7 bases and J by 0 bases, with 11 bases between. The DNA of the CDR3 is TGCGCCAGCCGCGAGGGGGTCTCCTATAATTCACCCCTCCACTTT. Residues: CASREGVSYNSPLHF.

CDR3 coding DNA: TGTGCCAGCAGTTCCGGGACAGGGGGCGCAGATACGCAGTATTTT. Its translation is CASSSGTGGADTQYF. The chain links TRBV6-8 to TRBJ2-3, with 12 positions matching TRBD1. V shed 4 bases and J 4 bases; nucleotides not matched to a gene: 3. CDR3 length equals 15 residues. In germline, CDR1 is MNHGY, CDR2 SAAAGT.

This clone was observed a handful of times. J is TRBJ2-1 and V is TRBV29-1; TRBD2 matches 8 bases. The CDR3 has 16 residues. CDR1 and CDR2 (germline): SQVTM, ANQGSEA. V lost 4 bases, J lost 3 bases, and 11 bases stayed unmatched. The CDR3 coding sequence is TGCAGCGTTGTCCCTCCAACTAGCGGAGACTACAATGAGCAGTTCTTC. The encoded protein is CSVVPPTSGDYNEQFF.

The sample holds a few counts of this clone. The V gene is TRBV6-1, the J gene TRBJ1-2; a possible D gene is TRBD1 (6 bases). V lost 0 bases and J lost 5, with 16 bases in between. Germline V lookup: CDR1 MNHNS, CDR2 SASEGT. The CDR3 has 16 residues. The CDR3 protein is CASSEATSGAFYGYTF. CDR3 DNA: TGTGCCAGCAGTGAAGCGACTTCAGGGGCTTTTTATGGCTACACCTTC.